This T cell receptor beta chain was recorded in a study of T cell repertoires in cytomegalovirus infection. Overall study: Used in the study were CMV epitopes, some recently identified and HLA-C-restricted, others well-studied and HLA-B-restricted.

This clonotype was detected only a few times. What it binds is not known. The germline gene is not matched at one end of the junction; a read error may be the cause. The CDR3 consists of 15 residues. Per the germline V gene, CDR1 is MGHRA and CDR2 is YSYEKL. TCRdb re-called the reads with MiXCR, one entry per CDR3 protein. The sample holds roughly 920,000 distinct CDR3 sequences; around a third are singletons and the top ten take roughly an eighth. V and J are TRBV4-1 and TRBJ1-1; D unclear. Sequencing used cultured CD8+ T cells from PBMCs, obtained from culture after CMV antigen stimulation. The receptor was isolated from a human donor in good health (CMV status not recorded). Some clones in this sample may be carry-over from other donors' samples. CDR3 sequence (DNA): TGTGCCAGCAGCCAAGAAGGAGGGCTGAACACTGAAGCTTTCTTT. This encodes CASSQEGGLNTEAFF.